What follows are 5 T cell receptor beta chains derived from one specimen sequenced in a study of blood T cell repertoires in COVID-19. Using immunoSEQ multiplex PCR, the repertoire was profiled, and TCRdb retains in-frame clones only, with some absent. Of about 83,000 clones in the sample, about 84% were seen once. What was sequenced was peripheral blood. The receptors were sampled from a man over 45 with active COVID-19.

V gene TRBV6-6 combines with J gene TRBJ1-4, with D tentatively TRBD1 (6 bases). Germline-derived CDR1 and CDR2 are MNHNY and SVGAGI (reference sequence). Trimming removed 5 bases from V and 5 bases from J, with 21 bases in between. This CDR3 is built from 17 residues. CDR3 residues: CASSPRPSDRLNEKLFF. Written as DNA, the CDR3 is TGTGCCAGCAGTCCCCGACCCTCCGACAGGCTCAATGAAAAACTGTTTTTT.

This clone appeared a single time. V usage is TRBV19 and J usage is TRBJ2-2, with D possibly matching TRBD2 (5 bases). Germline CDR1 and CDR2: LNHDA and SQIVND (reference sequence). This CDR3 comprises 16 residues. The germline V and J ends were trimmed by 6 bases and 6 bases, with 20 bases remaining between them. The CDR3 reads CASRMWGGLAAGELFF. The CDR3 DNA sequence: TGTGCCAGTAGGATGTGGGGTGGCCTAGCCGCCGGGGAGCTGTTTTTT.

The chain has TRBV7-8 and TRBJ1-2, with 10 bases fitting TRBD1. The CDR3 is 15 residues long. The germline gives CDR1 SGHVS, CDR2 FQNEAQ. The J segment lost 6 bases and the V segment lost 3 bases, leaving 7 bases of the junction unmatched. DNA for the CDR3: TGTGCCAGCAGCTTCCGACAGGGGGCCCCACATGGCTACACCTTC. This sequence encodes CASSFRQGAPHGYTF.

The chain combines TRBV7-9 with TRBJ2-2; 9 bases line up with TRBD1. The J segment lost 4 bases and the V segment lost 5 bases, leaving 8 bases of the junction unmatched. The germline V gene has CDR1 SEHNR and CDR2 FQNEAQ (reference sequence). This CDR3 is built from 16 residues. CDR3 sequence: CASSPTQGAGTGELFF. For the CDR3, the DNA is TGTGCCAGCAGCCCCACACAGGGGGCGGGCACCGGGGAGCTGTTTTTT.

This sequence joins TRBV5-6 and TRBJ2-2; 8 bases map to TRBD1. Germline V gene data show CDR1 as SGHDT and CDR2 as YYEEEE. Trimming cost V 4 bases and J 6 bases; bases outside gene matches: 8. The CDR3 is 15 residues long. CDR3 sequence reads: CASSTGQGVSGELFF. The CDR3 DNA sequence: TGTGCCAGCAGCACTGGACAGGGAGTCTCCGGGGAGCTGTTTTTT.